The rows below give T cell receptor beta chains drawn from one sample of a study of blood T cell repertoires in COVID-19. Only in-frame clones appear in the TCRdb table, and some are missing; sequencing was by immunoSEQ multiplex PCR. Of 200,000 to 250,000 clones listed, roughly 82% are singletons. Sequenced input: peripheral blood. These receptor sequences come from an elderly man with acute or convalescent COVID-19. Both conserved end residues are part of each CDR3. A D gene is named only where the DNA matches it firmly. Clone size is shown for a subset of rows, as once, few, many or a class of expanded clone.

clone size,D gene,J gene,V gene,CDR3 DNA,CDR3 protein
NA,TRBD1,TRBJ1-5,TRBV5-1,TGCGCCAGCAGCTTGGGGGCAGGGGGAAGCAATCAGCCCCAGCATTTT,CASSLGAGGSNQPQHF
NA,NA,TRBJ1-1,TRBV11-2,TGTGCCAGCAGCTCATATGGACTGGGCACTGAAGCTTTCTTT,CASSSYGLGTEAFF
NA,NA,TRBJ2-3,TRBV21-1,TGTGCCAGCAGCGACCGAGCGGGAGGGGGGACAGATACGCAGTATTTT,CASSDRAGGGTDTQYF
NA,TRBD1,TRBJ1-1,TRBV4-1,TGCGCCAGCAGCCAACGACCGGGACAGGGGGCCTCAATTGGCACTGAAGCTTTCTTT,CASSQRPGQGASIGTEAFF
NA,NA,TRBJ2-2,TRBV19,TGTGCCATCAGACTAAAAACCGGGGAGCTGTTTTTT,CAIRLKTGELFF
few,NA,TRBJ1-5,TRBV28,TGTGCCAGCAGTTTATGGGCAGGGGATAGCAATCAGCCCCAGCATTTT,CASSLWAGDSNQPQHF
few,NA,TRBJ1-4,TRBV11-2,TGTGCCAGCAGCTTAGGTGGGGCAAATGAAAAACTGTTTTTT,CASSLGGANEKLFF
NA,NA,TRBJ1-1,TRBV9,TGTGCCAGCACGGGTTTCGGCAGTACTGAAGCTTTCTTT,CASTGFGSTEAFF
NA,NA,TRBJ2-1,TRBV27,TGTGCCAGCGGGTGGGGGGGGCTGAACAATGAGCAGTTCTTC,CASGWGGLNNEQFF
NA,TRBD2,TRBJ2-1,TRBV19,TGTGCCAGTAGTATCGGCGGGAGCAGCTCCTACAATGAGCAGTTCTTC,CASSIGGSSSYNEQFF
NA,NA,TRBJ1-5,TRBV6-5,TGTGCCAGCAGTTTATTCTCCCATCTGAGGAATCAGCCCCAGCATTTT,CASSLFSHLRNQPQHF
NA,NA,TRBJ1-2,TRBV7-2,TGTGCCAGCAGCCCAGACCGGGTCAACTATGGCTACACCTTC,CASSPDRVNYGYTF
once,NA,TRBJ1-6,TRBV7-2,TGTGCCAGCAGCTTCAGGGGTAGGGAATCACCCCTCCACTTT,CASSFRGRESPLHF
NA,NA,TRBJ1-4,TRBV24-1,TGTGCCACCAGTGACCCCAGTTCCGGGGAGGAGGCAAAACTGTTTTTT,CATSDPSSGEEAKLFF
NA,TRBD1,TRBJ1-1,TRBV3-1/TRBV3-2,TGTGCCAGCAGTCCGACAGGGGGCAATTTGGGCACTGAAGCTTTCTTT,CASSPTGGNLGTEAFF
NA,TRBD1,TRBJ2-5,TRBV6-5,TGTGCCAGCACCCGGGGACAGGGAGAGACCCAGTACTTC,CASTRGQGETQYF
NA,TRBD1,TRBJ1-2,TRBV27,TGTGCCAGCAGTTTATCCGCCGCCAGGACAGGGAACTATGGCTACACCTTC,CASSLSAARTGNYGYTF
NA,NA,TRBJ2-7,TRBV10-1,TGCGCCAGCAGTCAGGGTTCCTACGAGCAGTACTTC,CASSQGSYEQYF
NA,TRBD2,TRBJ2-7,TRBV11-2,TGTGCCAGCAGCTCGGGAGGAGGGCGTTACGAGCAGTACTTC,CASSSGGGRYEQYF
NA,TRBD1,TRBJ2-7,TRBV19,TGTGCCAGTACGACCGGGACAGGGGGCCTTCCGTACTTC,CASTTGTGGLPYF
NA,NA,TRBJ1-5,TRBV6-1,TGTGCCAGCAGTGAAGGGGCAGGGTTCCAGCCCCAGCATTTT,CASSEGAGFQPQHF
NA,TRBD1,TRBJ1-1,TRBV5-1,TGCGCCAGCCGACAGGGCAGTGATGAAGCTTTCTTT,CASRQGSDEAFF
NA,NA,TRBJ1-1,TRBV28,TGTGCCAGCAGCCTGCACCAGGACACTGAAGCTTTCTTT,CASSLHQDTEAFF
NA,NA,TRBJ1-2,TRBV28,TGTGCCAGCAGCCCAGTTACTAACTATGGCTACACCTTC,CASSPVTNYGYTF
NA,TRBD2,TRBJ2-3,TRBV3-1/TRBV3-2,TGTGCCAGCAGCCCCCCGGGGGGGGGAGCAGATACGCAGTATTTT,CASSPPGGGADTQYF
NA,NA,TRBJ2-1,TRBV25-1,TGTGCCAGCAGTGGGGACACCTACTACAATGAGCAGTTCTTC,CASSGDTYYNEQFF
NA,NA,TRBJ1-5,TRBV9,TGTGCCAGCAGCGTTGAGCCCAATCAGCCCCAGCATTTT,CASSVEPNQPQHF
NA,NA,TRBJ2-7,TRBV28,TGTGCCAGCACTGCAGGGATAACCTACGAGCAGTACTTC,CASTAGITYEQYF
NA,NA,TRBJ1-2,TRBV28,TGTGCCAGCACCCCAAGCCTCGGGGGATTGCTCGGCTACACCTTC,CASTPSLGGLLGYTF
NA,NA,TRBJ1-5,TRBV28,TGTGCCACGGCTCAGGGGTTCCAGCCCCAGCATTTT,CATAQGFQPQHF
few,NA,TRBJ2-1,TRBV6-5,TGTGCCAGCGGAGTACAGGGACCGTACAATGAGCAGTTCTTC,CASGVQGPYNEQFF
NA,TRBD2,TRBJ2-3,TRBV5-5,TGTGCCAGCAGGATGACTGCGGGAGGGCGGGGAGAGCGGTATTTT,CASRMTAGGRGERYF
NA,NA,TRBJ2-1,TRBV19,TGTGCCAGTAGACAGAACAGGGCTTCCTACAATGAGCAGTTCTTC,CASRQNRASYNEQFF
NA,NA,TRBJ2-7,TRBV5-1,TGCGCCAGCAGACAGAGGGCAATCCCGGGACTGGATTCCTACGAGCAGTACTTC,CASRQRAIPGLDSYEQYF
NA,NA,TRBJ2-5,TRBV7-2,TGTGCCAGCAGCTTAGACTCATCGACCCAGTACTTC,CASSLDSSTQYF
once,NA,TRBJ2-5,TRBV5-1,TGCGCCAGCACTGGACAGCTACAAGAGACCCAGTACTTC,CASTGQLQETQYF
NA,NA,TRBJ2-2,TRBV2,TGTGCCAGCAGTTCTGAATGGACAGCGAACACCGGGGAGCTGTTTTTT,CASSSEWTANTGELFF
NA,NA,TRBJ1-4,TRBV4-3,TGCGCCAGCAGCCAAGAGAGTTCCGGGACTAATGAAAAACTGTTTTTT,CASSQESSGTNEKLFF
NA,TRBD2,TRBJ2-1,TRBV19,TGTGCCAGTAGTATAGCGGCGGGGGGGAGCAATGAGCAGTTCTTC,CASSIAAGGSNEQFF